This TCR beta chain is from a study of blood T cell repertoires in COVID-19. Participant ages covered about 18 to 89 years across 20 to 30 US areas. About this clone: The sample holds other DNA sequences that translate to the same CDR3.

This CDR3 has 13 amino acids. Trimming removed 4 bases at V and 4 bases at J, with 10 bases between. Germline V gene lookup returns CDR1 LGHDT and CDR2 YNNKEL (reference sequence). Assay used: immunoSEQ multiplex PCR; TCRdb lists only in-frame clones, some missing. Altogether under 250,000 clones are present, approximately 80% being singletons, with the ten largest covering roughly 4.5%. The TCR sequence derives from a young man with acute COVID-19. The material sequenced was PBMCs or T cells enriched from blood (not recorded which). The gene calls are TRBV3-1 (or the pseudogene TRBV3-2) and TRBJ1-1; no clear D gene. CDR3 DNA sequence: TGTGCCAGCAGCCGCTCAGAGGTCACTGAAGCTTTCTTT. Its translation: CASSRSEVTEAFF.